The following is a TCR beta chain sequence with its context. Assay: immunoSEQ multiplex PCR; the TCRdb copy retains only in-frame clones and omits some. The table lists 100,000 or so clones, 65% to 85% of them singletons. This sample was taken from a study of PD-1 blockade in mismatch repair-deficient tumors. Every patient had mismatch repair deficiency by PCR or immunohistochemistry. A few pembrolizumab responders had their TCRs sequenced. The CDR3 has 12 residues. Germline CDR1 reads SGHVS; CDR2 reads FNYEAQ. Trimming stripped 5 bases from V and 2 bases from J, with 3 bases between. The genes are TRBV7-6 and TRBJ2-2; unclear D gene. The sequence was collected from an adult with mismatch repair-deficient cancer. Here the sequenced sample was peripheral blood, taken roughly 35 weeks after starting pembrolizumab. CDR3 DNA sequence: TGTGCCAGCAGCCCAAACACCGGGGAGCTGTTTTTT. Amino acids: CASSPNTGELFF.